These T cell receptor beta chains were read from a single sample in a study of blood T cell repertoires in COVID-19. Produced via immunoSEQ multiplex PCR; TCRdb's table is partial and in-frame only. The sample lists over 150,000 clones, about 83% occurring once. Sequencing input: peripheral blood. These receptors all come from a man aged 60 to 75 with acute or convalescent COVID-19. Each CDR3 is given with its conserved first and last residue. The order of the fields is J gene, clone size, V gene, D gene, CDR3 protein, CDR3 DNA. The D gene is left open where the match is weak. Clone size is stated in some rows and not others, as once, few, many or a class when expanded.

J gene: TRBJ2-5; clone size: .; V gene: TRBV19; D gene: TRBD1; CDR3 protein: CASSVRDRGSETQYF; CDR3 DNA: TGTGCCAGTAGTGTCCGGGACAGGGGTTCAGAGACCCAGTACTTC
J gene: TRBJ1-1; clone size: .; V gene: TRBV19; D gene: .; CDR3 protein: CASSTQGIGTEAFF; CDR3 DNA: TGTGCCAGTAGTACACAGGGAATTGGGACTGAAGCTTTCTTT
J gene: TRBJ2-3; clone size: .; V gene: TRBV15; D gene: .; CDR3 protein: CATSSGTDTQYF; CDR3 DNA: TGTGCCACCAGCAGCGGCACAGATACGCAGTATTTT
J gene: TRBJ2-3; clone size: .; V gene: TRBV6-5; D gene: .; CDR3 protein: CASSYGGLAGDTQYF; CDR3 DNA: TGTGCCAGCAGTTACGGAGGCCTAGCTGGAGATACGCAGTATTTT
J gene: TRBJ2-7; clone size: .; V gene: TRBV25-1; D gene: TRBD1; CDR3 protein: CASSADRASYEQYF; CDR3 DNA: TGTGCCAGCAGTGCAGACAGGGCCTCCTACGAGCAGTACTTC
J gene: TRBJ2-3; clone size: once; V gene: TRBV6-2/TRBV6-3; D gene: TRBD2; CDR3 protein: CASSYSTSGGAERDTQYF; CDR3 DNA: TGTGCCAGCAGTTACTCGACTAGCGGGGGGGCTGAGCGAGATACGCAGTATTTT
J gene: TRBJ2-5; clone size: .; V gene: TRBV5-1; D gene: TRBD2; CDR3 protein: CASSSSGLAGIQETQYF; CDR3 DNA: TGCGCCAGCAGCTCCTCGGGACTAGCGGGGATCCAGGAGACCCAGTACTTC
J gene: TRBJ1-5; clone size: .; V gene: TRBV19; D gene: TRBD1; CDR3 protein: CASSRRRGDRGNQPQHF; CDR3 DNA: TGTGCCAGTAGTCGGCGGAGGGGGGACAGGGGGAATCAGCCCCAGCATTTT
J gene: TRBJ1-2; clone size: once; V gene: TRBV9; D gene: TRBD1; CDR3 protein: CASSARDRGMDGYTF; CDR3 DNA: TGTGCCAGCAGCGCCCGGGACAGGGGAATGGATGGCTACACCTTC
J gene: TRBJ1-2; clone size: .; V gene: TRBV30; D gene: .; CDR3 protein: CAWIRGSGYTF; CDR3 DNA: TGTGCCTGGATAAGGGGCTCCGGCTACACCTTC
J gene: TRBJ2-7; clone size: .; V gene: TRBV12-3/TRBV12-4; D gene: .; CDR3 protein: CASSYVTGYEQYF; CDR3 DNA: TGTGCCAGCAGTTATGTGACAGGCTACGAGCAGTACTTC
J gene: TRBJ2-7; clone size: .; V gene: TRBV19; D gene: .; CDR3 protein: CASSTYHGSEQYF; CDR3 DNA: TGTGCCAGTAGTACCTATCACGGGAGCGAGCAGTACTTC
J gene: TRBJ2-1; clone size: .; V gene: TRBV9; D gene: .; CDR3 protein: CASSVAVPDSPYNEQFF; CDR3 DNA: TGTGCCAGCAGCGTAGCGGTTCCGGACAGTCCCTACAATGAGCAGTTCTTC
J gene: TRBJ2-4; clone size: .; V gene: TRBV19; D gene: TRBD1; CDR3 protein: CASSPWTGGILGIQYF; CDR3 DNA: TGTGCCAGTAGCCCCTGGACAGGGGGCATATTAGGCATTCAGTACTTC
J gene: TRBJ2-7; clone size: .; V gene: TRBV5-4; D gene: TRBD2; CDR3 protein: CASSLGGGSEQYF; CDR3 DNA: TGTGCCAGCAGCTTGGGCGGGGGGTCCGAGCAGTACTTC